This entry is about one TCR beta chain. A few counts support this clonotype. What antigen it recognizes has not been identified. This may come from a read error, since a much larger clone is one base off. The CDR3 goes from the cysteine to the phenylalanine over 13 residues. Just the 39-base CDR3 DNA is kept, in frame starting at base 1. CDR1 and CDR2, looked up from the germline V gene, are SQVTM and ANQGSEA. These data are taken from a study of blood T cells in healthy people across ages (dated by TCRdb to between 2015 and 2017). Describing the broader study: Template switching captured roughly one uniquely barcoded TCR beta cDNA molecule per two T cells in model experiments. Two additional independent replicas of 1 million unique cDNA reads from the same blood draw were analyzed for two donors (one aged 18 to 30 and one aged 80 or older). Four age groups were formed from the donors: young (average roughly 15 years), middle-aged (approximately 42), aged (about 68) and long-lived (less than 85). The study measured age-related changes in TCR beta repertoire diversity using deep sequencing normalized with unique cDNA molecular identifiers. To avoid experimental bias, donors of different ages were distributed randomly across sequencing lanes. Points the paper makes about the study in general: There was a strong correlation between observed TCR beta diversity and the percentage of naive T cells measured by flow cytometry. Compared with the aged group, the long-lived group had more naive CD4+ T cells, fewer expanded clones and increased TCR diversity, a pattern suggesting age selection. Because donor CMV infection status was unknown, age-related changes in expanded clonotypes were potentially confounded. Estimates of total diversity based on one million sequenced T cells were regarded as lower bounds and as underestimates. Observed TCR beta diversity per million T cells fell roughly linearly with age, and a significant reduction was already apparent by age roughly 40. Because profiling used bulk unsorted PBMCs, naive and antigen-experienced compartments could not be compared conclusively.

Library construction relied on 5' RACE. Sequencing took place on an Illumina HiSeq 2500. A second about 6 to 11 cycle PCR used a sample-barcoded 5' primer and a J-beta primer mix. A unique molecular identifier was introduced onto each TCR beta cDNA molecule by a template-switch 5' adaptor carrying 12 random nucleotides. At least 2.5 million CDR3-containing paired-end reads were obtained from each sample. The Mint cDNA synthesis kit, primed by a TRBC-specific oligonucleotide, was used to synthesize first-strand cDNA from all RNA. Following uracil-DNA glycosylase treatment, a first 18-cycle PCR with universal primers M1SS and BC2_uni_R was performed on all cDNA. Per the source publication's procedure: For normalization, 1 million high-quality reads were randomly selected from each sample, with every read carrying a distinct molecular identifier. Instead of being binned into consensus sequences, reads with shared molecular identifiers were discarded. CDR3 identification, clonotype clustering and error correction used MiTCR with a Q25 quality threshold and the strictest error-elimination algorithm. Lower-bound total TCR beta diversity was estimated with a nonparametric unseen species model using Euler transformation. In-frame beta chains were kept once TCRdb had trimmed the public reads at Q25 with fastp and called clones with MiXCR. Every entry covers one CDR3 protein and lists the most common genes and DNA from its rows. The V and J calls shown here were made by TCRdb, not taken from the authors' results. In all, the sample holds hundreds of thousands of distinct CDR3 sequences, and approximately 30% of those were seen once. The ten most abundant clones make up 15% to 19% of the sample.

The donors were some 39 Caucasian individuals from Russia, aged roughly 6 to 100 years, who were systemically healthy. Each donor gave roughly 9 milliliters of peripheral blood, drawn into EDTA-treated Vacutainer tubes. Ficoll-Paque density-gradient centrifugation was used to isolate PBMCs, with at least 6 million obtained per sample. Trizol reagent was used to extract total RNA from PBMCs, with at least 6 micrograms per sample. For every donor, flow cytometry on a PBMC aliquot measured the percentage of naive CD45RAhigh/CD27high T cells. The TCR originated in a woman of 80 years or more in good health. The specimen sequenced was blood. The chain couples TRBV29-1 to TRBJ2-1, with the D gene call left open. The CDR3 reads as follows: CSVAQKVNNGQFF. The DNA reads TGCAGCGTTGCTCAGAAGGTGAACAATGGGCAGTTCTTC.